Only a few counts were recorded for the clone carrying this T cell receptor (beta chain). These data belong to a study of blood T cells in healthy people across ages. Per sample, at least 6 micrograms of total RNA were extracted. The CDR3 is 14 amino acids. CDR1 SQVTM and CDR2 ANQGSEA come from the germline V gene. V was pared by 6 bases and J by 0 bases, with 4 bases of the junction left unmatched. Through a sample-barcoded 5' primer and a J-beta primer mix, a second PCR was run for about 6 to 11 cycles. MiXCR, run by TCRdb on the 5' RACE reads, gives a single entry per CDR3 protein. The table records hundreds of thousands of distinct CDR3 sequences, 52% of them present only once.

The sequenced sample consisted of blood. This receptor was identified in a woman older than 75 in good health. This rearrangement joins TRBV29-1 to TRBJ2-2, with 7 bases that match TRBD1. The CDR3 coding sequence is TGCAGCGTGCGTGGACAGGCGAACACCGGGGAGCTGTTTTTT. Amino acids: CSVRGQANTGELFF.